The 10 T cell receptor beta chains presented below share a single source sample, sequenced in a study of T cells after posttransplantation cyclophosphamide. The table came from immunoSEQ multiplex PCR; TCRdb's copy has only in-frame clones and leaves some out. The data show about 52,000 clones, approximately 94% seen once. Sequenced material: PBMCs. Source of these receptors: a woman in her twenties or thirties in good health and a related stem cell transplant donor.

This rearrangement joins TRBV21-1 to TRBJ1-3. TRBV21-1 is assigned pseudogene status. There are 12 residues in the CDR3. The DNA of the CDR3 is TGTGCCAGCAGGACTGCGGCTAACACCATATATTTT. Protein product: CASRTAANTIYF.

The CDR3 nucleotides read TGTGCCACCAGCAAAAACCAGCAGCCCCAGCATTTT. Amino acid sequence: CATSKNQQPQHF. The chain recombines TRBV15 with TRBJ1-5; no reliable D call. The CDR3 loop spans 12 amino acids. The germline CDR1 and CDR2 sequences are LNHNV and YYDKDF (reference sequence). V lost 4 bases, J lost 7 bases, and 8 bases lay in between.

A note on this clone: This specimen includes other DNA sequences encoding the same CDR3. The CDR3 sequence is CASSLGQNTEAFF. The CDR3 region has the DNA TGTGCCAGCAGTTTAGGACAGAACACTGAAGCTTTCTTT. J is TRBJ1-1 and V is TRBV27, with a tentative D call TRBD1 (5 bases). This CDR3 is built from 13 residues. Germline CDR1 reads MNHEY; CDR2 reads SMNVEV (reference sequence). With 2 bases removed from V and 1 base from J, the gap between germline ends came to 5 bases.

V gene TRBV6-5 combines with J gene TRBJ1-5; 9 bases are shared with TRBD1. The V gene's germline CDR1 is MNHEY and CDR2 SVGAGI. V shed 5 bases, J shed 4 bases, and the junction held 3 bases outside the gene matches. The CDR3 runs to 14 residues. The CDR3 DNA sequence: TGTGCCAGCAGTCTGACAGGGGGTAATCAGCCCCAGCATTTT. Translation: CASSLTGGNQPQHF.

CDR3 bases: TGTGCCAGCTCACCACCGGGGACGCAGGGGCGAACCGGGGAGCTGTTTTTT. It yields the protein CASSPPGTQGRTGELFF. This chain links TRBV18 with TRBJ2-2; D is possibly TRBD1 (6 bases). CDR3 length equals 17 residues. Germline assignment: CDR1 KGHSH and CDR2 LQKENI. V was pared by 0 bases and J by 5 bases, with 16 bases between. Looking up the rest from reference TRBV18 and TRBJ2-2 gives the full variable domain: NAGVMQNPRHLVRRRGQEARLRCSPMKGHSHVYWYRQLPEEGLKFMVYLQKENIIDESGMPKERFSAEFPKEGPSILRIQQVVRGDSAAYFCASSPPGTQGRTGELFFGEGSRLTVL.

This clone was found once. The sample holds other DNA sequences that translate to the same CDR3. This chain uses TRBV2 with TRBJ2-1, with TRBD2 as a possible D gene (6 bases). Germline CDR1 reads SNHLY; CDR2 reads FYNNEI. V lost 7 bases, J lost 5 bases, and 12 bases lay in between. The CDR3 contains 13 residues. In nucleotides, the CDR3 is TGTGCCAGCACTAGCGATCGCCACAATGAGCAGTTCTTC. Translation gives CASTSDRHNEQFF.

The V and J genes are TRBV4-2 and TRBJ1-2; no clear D gene. From germline, CDR1 is LGHNA and CDR2 YNFKEQ. This CDR3 is 15 amino acids long. Trimming left V 3 bases short and J 7 bases short, with 18 bases between. The CDR3 spells CASSHPDPGGRGYTF. CDR3 sequence (DNA): TGTGCCAGCAGCCACCCGGACCCGGGAGGTCGTGGCTACACCTTC.

Here the CDR3 DNA reads TGTGCCTGCGCACAGGGGCTCTCCAGAGAGCAGTACTTC. Amino acids: CACAQGLSREQYF. The J gene is TRBJ2-7, the V gene TRBV30; TRBD1 matches 7 bases. V dropped 6 bases and J dropped 7; count of bases not matched to a gene: 12. There are 13 residues in the CDR3. From germline, CDR1 is GTSNPN and CDR2 SVGIG (reference sequence).

The chain couples TRBV27 to TRBJ2-2; 11 nucleotides line up with TRBD1. The CDR3 is 16 amino acids. The V and J ends lost 3 bases and 4 bases, in that order; junction bases with no gene match: 4. Germline V gives CDR1 MNHEY, CDR2 SMNVEV (reference sequence). The CDR3 DNA reads TGTGCCAGCAGTTTCCTCGGACAGGGGGCCACCGGGGAGCTGTTTTTT. Its protein is CASSFLGQGATGELFF.

This chain links TRBV4-2 with TRBJ1-2; TRBD1 matches 8 bases. V lost 4 bases to trimming and J lost 1 base; unmatched junction nucleotides: 11. This CDR3 is built from 17 residues. The V gene's germline CDR1 is LGHNA and CDR2 YNFKEQ. The CDR3 sequence is CASSLLTGTGDNYGYTF. For the CDR3, the DNA is TGTGCCAGCAGCCTATTAACCGGGACAGGCGATAACTATGGCTACACCTTC.